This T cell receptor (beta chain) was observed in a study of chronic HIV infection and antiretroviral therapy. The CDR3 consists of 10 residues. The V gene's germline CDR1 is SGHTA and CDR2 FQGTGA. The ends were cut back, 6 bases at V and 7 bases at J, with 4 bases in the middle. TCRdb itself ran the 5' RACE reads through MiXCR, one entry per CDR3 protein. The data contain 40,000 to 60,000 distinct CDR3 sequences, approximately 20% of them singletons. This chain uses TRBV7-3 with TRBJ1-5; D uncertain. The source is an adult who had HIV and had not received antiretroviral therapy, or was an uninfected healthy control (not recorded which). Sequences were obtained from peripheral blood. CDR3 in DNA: TGTGCCAGCAGTGTCCAGCCCCAGCATTTT. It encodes CASSVQPQHF.